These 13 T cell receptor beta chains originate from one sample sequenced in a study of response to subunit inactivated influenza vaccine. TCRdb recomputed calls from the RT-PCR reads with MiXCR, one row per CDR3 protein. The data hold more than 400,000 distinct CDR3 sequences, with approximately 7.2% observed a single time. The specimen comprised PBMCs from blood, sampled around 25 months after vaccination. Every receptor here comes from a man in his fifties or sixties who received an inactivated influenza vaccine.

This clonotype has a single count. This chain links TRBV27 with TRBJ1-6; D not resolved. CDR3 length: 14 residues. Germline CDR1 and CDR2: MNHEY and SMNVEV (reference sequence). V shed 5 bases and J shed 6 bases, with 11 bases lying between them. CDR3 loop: CASSLSGLNSPLHF. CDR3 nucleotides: TGTGCCAGCAGTCTAAGCGGCCTTAATTCACCCCTCCACTTT.

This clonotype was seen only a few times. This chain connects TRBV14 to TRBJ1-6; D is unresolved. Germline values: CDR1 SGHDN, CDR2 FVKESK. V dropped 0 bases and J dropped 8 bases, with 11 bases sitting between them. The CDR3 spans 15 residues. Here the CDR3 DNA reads TGTGCCAGCAGCCAAGATTGGCCTCAACATTCACCCCTCCACTTT. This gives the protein CASSQDWPQHSPLHF. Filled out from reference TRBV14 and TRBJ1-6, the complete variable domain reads EAGVTQFPSHSVIEKGQTVTLRCDPISGHDNLYWYRRVMGKEIKFLLHFVKESKQDESGMPNNRFLAERTGGTYSTLKVQPAELEDSGVYFCASSQDWPQHSPLHFGNGTRLTVT.

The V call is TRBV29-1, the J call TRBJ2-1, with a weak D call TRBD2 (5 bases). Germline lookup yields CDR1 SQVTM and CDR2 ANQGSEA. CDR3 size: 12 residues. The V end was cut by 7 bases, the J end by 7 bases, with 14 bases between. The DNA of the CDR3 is TGCAGCGGGCAATTTACGGGAAATGAGCAGTTCTTC. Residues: CSGQFTGNEQFF.

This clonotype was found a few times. CDR3 sequence: CASKRSLGYEQYF. The CDR3 DNA sequence: TGTGCCAGCAAAAGGAGCCTAGGTTACGAGCAGTACTTC. This rearrangement joins TRBV7-2 to TRBJ2-7; D call uncertain. V was shortened by 7 bases and J by 4 bases, with 14 bases between the two germline ends. This CDR3 has 13 residues. Germline values: CDR1 SGHTA, CDR2 FQGNSA.

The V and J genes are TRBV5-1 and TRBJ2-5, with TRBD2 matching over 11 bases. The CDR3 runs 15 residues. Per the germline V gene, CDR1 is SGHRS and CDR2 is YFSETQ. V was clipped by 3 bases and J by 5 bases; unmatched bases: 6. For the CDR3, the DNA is TGCGCCAGCAGCTCCCTCCCTAGCGGGGGGGAGACCCAGTACTTC. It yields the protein CASSSLPSGGETQYF.

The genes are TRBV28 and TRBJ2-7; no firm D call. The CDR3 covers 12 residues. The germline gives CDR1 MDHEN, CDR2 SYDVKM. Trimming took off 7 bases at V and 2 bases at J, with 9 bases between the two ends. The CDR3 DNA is TGTGCCAGCACAGACTCACCCTACGAGCAGTACTTC. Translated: CASTDSPYEQYF.

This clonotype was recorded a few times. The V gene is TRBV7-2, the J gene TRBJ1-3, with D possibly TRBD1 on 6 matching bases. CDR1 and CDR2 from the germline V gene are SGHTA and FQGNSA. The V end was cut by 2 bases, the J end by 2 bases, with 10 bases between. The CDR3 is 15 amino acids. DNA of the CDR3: TGTGCCAGCAGCTTAACTACAGGGACTGGAAACACCATATATTTT. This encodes CASSLTTGTGNTIYF.

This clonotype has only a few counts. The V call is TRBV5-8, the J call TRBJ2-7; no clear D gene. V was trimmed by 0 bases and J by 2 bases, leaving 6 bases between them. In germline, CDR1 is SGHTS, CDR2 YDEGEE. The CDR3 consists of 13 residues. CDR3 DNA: TGTGCCAGCAGCTTGGTACAGCCCTACGAGCAGTACTTC. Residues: CASSLVQPYEQYF.

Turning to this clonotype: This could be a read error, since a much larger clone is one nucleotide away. CDR3 sequence reads: CAINAGGPSYEQYF. The CDR3 nucleotides are TGTGCCATCAACGCAGGGGGCCCCTCCTACGAGCAGTACTTC. The chain carries TRBV10-3 and TRBJ2-7, with 8 bases identical to TRBD1. Trimming cost V 7 bases and J 0 bases; bases outside gene matches: 5. This CDR3 is 14 amino acids long. Germline assignment: CDR1 ENHRY and CDR2 SYGVKD.

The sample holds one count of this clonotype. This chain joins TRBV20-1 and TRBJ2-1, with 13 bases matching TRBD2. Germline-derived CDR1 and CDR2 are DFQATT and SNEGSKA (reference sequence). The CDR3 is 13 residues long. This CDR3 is CSLTSGRANEQFF. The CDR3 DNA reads TGCAGCCTAACTAGCGGGAGGGCCAATGAGCAGTTCTTC.

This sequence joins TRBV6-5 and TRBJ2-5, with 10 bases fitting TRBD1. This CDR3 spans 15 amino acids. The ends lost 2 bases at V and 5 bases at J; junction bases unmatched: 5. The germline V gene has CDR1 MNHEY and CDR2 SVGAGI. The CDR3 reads CASSYPQGQGETQYF. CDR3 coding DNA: TGTGCCAGCAGTTACCCTCAGGGACAGGGGGAGACCCAGTACTTC.

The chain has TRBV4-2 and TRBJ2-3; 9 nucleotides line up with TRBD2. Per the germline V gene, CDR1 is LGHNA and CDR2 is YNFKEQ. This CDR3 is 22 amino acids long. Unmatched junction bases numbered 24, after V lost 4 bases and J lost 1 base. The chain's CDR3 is CASSPYDRGLAGTGVGTDTQYF. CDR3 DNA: TGTGCCAGCAGCCCCTACGACCGGGGGCTAGCGGGGACTGGGGTCGGCACAGATACGCAGTATTTT.

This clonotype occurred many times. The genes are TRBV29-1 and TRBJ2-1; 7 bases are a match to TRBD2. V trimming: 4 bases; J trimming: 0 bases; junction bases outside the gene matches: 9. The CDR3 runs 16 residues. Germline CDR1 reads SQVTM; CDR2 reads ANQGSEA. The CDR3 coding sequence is TGCAGCGTTGGAGGGAGGGGCCGAAGCTCCTACAATGAGCAGTTCTTC. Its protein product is CSVGGRGRSSYNEQFF.